Here is one T cell receptor beta chain with its context. What it binds is not known. Time point defined: cycle 4 day 1 (C4D1), after more than 5 weeks of nivolumab. Relapse after autologous stem cell transplantation occurred in every patient, and brentuximab vedotin exposure varied. This sample was taken from a study of PD-1 blockade in classical Hodgkin lymphoma. Regarding the study as a whole: Complete responders showed a baseline diversity that resembled the diversity of newly diagnosed patients. Initiation of nivolumab under 1 year after ASCT led to exclusion of patients. Unlike CD8+ TCR diversity, which did not rise significantly by C4D1, CD4+ TCR diversity did. Lower baseline TCR diversity was reported for newly diagnosed patients than for healthy donors.

The protocol was immunoSEQ multiplex PCR, while the TCRdb copy is restricted to in-frame clones and leaves out a portion. Seen here are fewer than 55,000 clones, more than 75% observed once, and the top ten hold 15% to 20%. This CDR3 comprises 14 residues. Germline V gene lookup returns CDR1 SGHRS and CDR2 YFSETQ. V lost 3 bases and J lost 5, with 11 bases in between. This TCR was recovered from a human donor with classical Hodgkin lymphoma. The material was peripheral blood mononuclear cells (PBMCs), obtained before the fourth cycle of nivolumab. The V gene is TRBV5-1, the J gene TRBJ1-4; tentatively, D is TRBD1 (5 bases). In nucleotides, the CDR3 is TGCGCCAGCAGCTGGGACGGGAGCAATGAAAAACTGTTTTTT. Translation gives CASSWDGSNEKLFF.